Below are 25 T cell receptor beta chains sequenced from a single sample in a study of CD8+ T cells in alopecia areata. Sequencing used cDNA as its template, made by extracting RNA and reverse transcribing it. The method was immunoSEQ multiplex PCR; TCRdb's version includes in-frame clones alone and lacks a portion of them. Of 150,000 to 200,000 clones in the sample, 50% to 65% were seen once. Input material: CD4+ T cells sorted from blood. The receptors originated from a human donor in good health.

This clone occurred a few times. In DNA form, the CDR3 reads TGCAGCGTAATCAGGTCAAGCCCAGGAAACACCATATATTTT. Translation: CSVIRSSPGNTIYF. The J gene is TRBJ1-3, the V gene TRBV29-1; D uncertain. The CDR3 loop spans 14 amino acids. With 6 bases removed from V and 4 bases from J, the gap between germline ends came to 16 bases. CDR1 is SQVTM and CDR2 is ANQGSEA in the germline V gene.

The chain uses TRBV5-1 and TRBJ1-1; D ambiguous. The germline gives CDR1 SGHRS, CDR2 YFSETQ. The length of the CDR3 is 14 residues. Trimming stripped 0 bases from V and 5 bases from J, with 11 bases between. The CDR3 region has the DNA TGCGCCAGCAGCTTGGTCCCGGGTTGGACTGAAGCTTTCTTT. Translated: CASSLVPGWTEAFF.

The table lists this clone with a count of one. The chain joins TRBV4-1 to TRBJ2-3; D is possibly TRBD1 or TRBD2 (5 bases each). V was cut by 0 bases and J by 2 bases, with 21 bases left in between. The CDR3 extends over 19 amino acids. Germline values: CDR1 MGHRA, CDR2 YSYEKL. For the CDR3, the DNA is TGCGCCAGCAGCCAAGAGGTTGGGTCCCACCCGGGGACCACAGATACGCAGTATTTT. The encoded protein is CASSQEVGSHPGTTDTQYF.

This clone has just a few counts. The junction departs from germline at one end; a sequencing error may be responsible. The chain is built from TRBV30 and TRBJ1-2; D gene ambiguous. Looked up from germline, CDR1 is GTSNPN and CDR2 is SVGIG (reference sequence). CDR3 length: 13 amino acids. In DNA, the CDR3 is TGTGCCTGGCGTGTTGCTATCGCCTATGGCTACACCTTC. This translates into CAWRVAIAYGYTF.

This chain uses TRBV4-1 with TRBJ1-2; 7 bases line up with TRBD1. V shed 0 bases and J 5 bases; nucleotides not matched to a gene: 18. This CDR3 has 19 amino acids. Germline V gene data show CDR1 as MGHRA and CDR2 as YSYEKL. CDR3 amino acids: CASSQETRQGPSSGYGYTF. For the CDR3, the DNA is TGCGCCAGCAGCCAAGAGACAAGACAGGGACCCTCCTCTGGTTATGGCTACACCTTC.

The chain has TRBV5-4 and TRBJ2-5; 10 nucleotides match TRBD2. The trim removed 3 bases at V and 3 bases at J, leaving 2 bases unmatched. Germline V gene lookup returns CDR1 SGHNT and CDR2 YYREEE (reference sequence). This CDR3 is built from 14 residues. The CDR3 region has the DNA TGTGCCAGCAGCTCAAGCGGGAGGGAAGAGACCCAGTACTTC. Translated, it gives CASSSSGREETQYF.

This clone was seen a few times. This chain joins TRBV2 and TRBJ2-1, with 15 bases that match TRBD2. V shed 8 bases, J shed 9 bases, and the junction held 14 bases outside the gene matches. This CDR3 contains 17 residues. Germline V gene sequence: CDR1 SNHLY, CDR2 FYNNEI. Here the CDR3 DNA reads TGTGCCAGCGCCCACCCAGGACTAGCGGGAGGGCCCGGTGAGCAGTTCTTC. Amino acids: CASAHPGLAGGPGEQFF. The variable domain in full, with the rest retrieved from reference TRBV2 and TRBJ2-1, is EPEVTQTPSHQVTQMGQEVILRCVPISNHLYFYWYRQILGQKVEFLVSFYNNEISEKSEIFDDQFSVERPDGSNFTLKIRSTKLEDSAMYFCASAHPGLAGGPGEQFFGPGTRLTVL.

Concerning this clone: The junction departs from germline at one end; a sequencing error may be responsible. Other DNA sequences in this specimen translate into the identical CDR3. The J gene is TRBJ2-3, the V gene TRBV7-9, with 8 bases that match TRBD2. CDR3 length: 14 amino acids. Germline lookup yields CDR1 SEHNR and CDR2 FQNEAQ (reference sequence). The CDR3 nucleotides read TGTGCCAGCAGCCTAGCGGGTAGCACAGATACGCAGTATTTT. Its translation is CASSLAGSTDTQYF.

The chain has TRBV6-5 and TRBJ2-7; a weak D match, TRBD2 (6 bases). CDR3 size: 14 residues. Trimming removed 7 bases at V and 0 bases at J, with 13 bases between. Germline V gene data show CDR1 as MNHEY and CDR2 as SVGAGI. CDR3 in DNA: TGTGCCAGCACACCGGCGGGAAGCTCCTACGAGCAGTACTTC. This gives the protein CASTPAGSSYEQYF.

Here the CDR3 DNA reads TGTGCCAGCAGTGGGGGGGCCAACGTCCTGACTTTC. This sequence encodes CASSGGANVLTF. This chain uses TRBV2 with TRBJ2-6; D gene unclear. The CDR3 totals 12 residues. Trimming removed 4 bases at V and 4 bases at J, with 2 bases between. Per germline, CDR1 SNHLY and CDR2 FYNNEI.

The sample holds many counts of this clone. The chain has TRBV7-2 and TRBJ2-1; TRBD2 might be the D (5 bases). There are 13 residues in the CDR3. The V and J ends lost 8 bases and 13 bases respectively, with 21 bases between them. Germline CDR1 is SGHTA and CDR2 is FQGNSA. The CDR3 DNA follows: TGTGCCAGCGTGAAACGTACCGGACTCCACCAGTTCTTC. It translates to CASVKRTGLHQFF.

This clone came up once. The chain combines TRBV4-2 with TRBJ2-7, with a weak D call TRBD2 (5 bases). Per the germline V gene, CDR1 is LGHNA and CDR2 is YNFKEQ. The CDR3 covers 15 residues. V lost 0 bases and J lost 0, with 9 bases in between. DNA of the CDR3: TGTGCCAGCAGCCAAGAAGCGGAGAGCTCCTACGAGCAGTACTTC. It codes for CASSQEAESSYEQYF.

This sequence joins TRBV5-1 and TRBJ2-7; TRBD1 agrees at 7 bases. The CDR3 spans 13 residues. CDR1 and CDR2 (germline): SGHRS, YFSETQ. The trim removed 7 bases at V and 0 bases at J, leaving 4 bases unmatched. CDR3 amino acids: CASEQGTSYEQYF. CDR3 nucleotide sequence: TGCGCCAGCGAACAGGGGACCTCCTACGAGCAGTACTTC. Looking up the rest from reference TRBV5-1 and TRBJ2-7 gives the full variable domain: KAGVTQTPRYLIKTRGQQVTLSCSPISGHRSVSWYQQTPGQGLQFLFEYFSETQRNKGNFPGRFSGRQFSNSRSEMNVSTLELGDSALYLCASEQGTSYEQYFGPGTRLTVT.

This clone was observed a handful of times. The chain employs TRBV30 and TRBJ1-4; tentatively, D is TRBD1 (5 bases). The CDR3 is 12 residues long. The V end was cut by 0 bases, the J end by 6 bases, with 5 bases between. Germline V gene lookup returns CDR1 GTSNPN and CDR2 SVGIG (reference sequence). The CDR3 region has the DNA TGTGCCTGGAGTGTAGGGGATGAAAAACTGTTTTTT. It specifies CAWSVGDEKLFF.

The table lists this clone with a count of one. The rearrangement links TRBV2 to TRBJ2-3, with D perhaps TRBD1 or TRBD2 (5 bases each). The germline CDR1 and CDR2 sequences are SNHLY and FYNNEI. This CDR3 region has 14 residues. V was shortened by 8 bases and J by 0 bases, with 12 bases between the two germline ends. CDR3 in amino acids: CASRDPASTDTQYF. DNA for the CDR3: TGTGCCAGCCGGGACCCCGCAAGCACAGATACGCAGTATTTT.

The chain employs TRBV7-2 and TRBJ2-5, with TRBD2 identical over 7 bases. V dropped 4 bases and J dropped 5; count of bases not matched to a gene: 7. The germline CDR1 and CDR2 sequences are SGHTA and FQGNSA. The CDR3 covers 14 residues. The CDR3 spells CASSSLSSGETQYF. CDR3 in DNA: TGTGCCAGCAGCTCCCTCAGTAGCGGGGAGACCCAGTACTTC.

A few counts support this clone. The chain is built from TRBV4-1 and TRBJ2-5; D uncertain. CDR3 length: 15 amino acids. V was clipped by 4 bases and J by 5 bases, with 17 bases between them. Germline V gene sequence: CDR1 MGHRA, CDR2 YSYEKL. This chain's CDR3 is CASSPTSLPKETQYF. The CDR3 DNA reads TGCGCCAGCAGCCCGACCTCCTTGCCCAAGGAGACCCAGTACTTC.

This chain uses TRBV28 with TRBJ2-1; TRBD1 might be the D (5 bases). The length of the CDR3 is 15 residues. Trimming cost V 3 bases and J 5 bases, with 14 bases left between them. Germline CDR1 reads MDHEN; CDR2 reads SYDVKM. The DNA of the CDR3 is TGTGCCAGCAGTTTTACGGGCAGGGTGAACAATGAGCAGTTCTTC. Translating it yields CASSFTGRVNNEQFF.

The V gene is TRBV5-6, the J gene TRBJ2-5; 7 bases align to TRBD1. The trim removed 5 bases at V and 3 bases at J, leaving 4 bases unmatched. Germline V gene data show CDR1 as SGHDT and CDR2 as YYEEEE. The CDR3 loop spans 13 amino acids. This chain's CDR3 is CASRFGTEETQYF. CDR3 coding DNA: TGTGCCAGCAGGTTTGGGACAGAAGAGACCCAGTACTTC.

In its sample, this clone was seen a few times. The rearrangement uses TRBV19 and TRBJ1-5; D gene ambiguous. Trimming stripped 4 bases from V and 3 bases from J, with 7 bases between. The CDR3 covers 13 residues. Germline lookup yields CDR1 LNHDA and CDR2 SQIVND (reference sequence). In DNA form, the CDR3 reads TGTGCCAGTAGTAGCTGGGTCAATCAGCCCCAGCATTTT. It codes for CASSSWVNQPQHF.

The J gene is TRBJ1-1, the V gene TRBV18; D unclear. The CDR3 loop spans 13 amino acids. Germline CDR1 is KGHSH and CDR2 is LQKENI. V lost 0 bases, J lost 2 bases, and 4 bases lay in between. Here the CDR3 DNA reads TGTGCCAGCTCACCACCCATAAACACTGAAGCTTTCTTT. Translation gives CASSPPINTEAFF.

This chain joins TRBV7-6 and TRBJ2-7; the D gene is possibly TRBD1 (5 bases). From germline, CDR1 is SGHVS and CDR2 FNYEAQ. Trimming cost V 2 bases and J 3 bases, with 5 bases left between them. The CDR3 has 12 amino acids. The CDR3 sequence is CASSLQGYEQYF. The DNA for the CDR3 is TGTGCCAGCAGCTTACAGGGCTACGAGCAGTACTTC. Supplemented by reference TRBV7-6 and TRBJ2-7, the full variable domain reads GAGVSQSPRYKVTKRGQDVALRCDPISGHVSLYWYRQALGQGPEFLTYFNYEAQQDKSGLPNDRFSAERPEGSISTLTIQRTEQRDSAMYRCASSLQGYEQYFGPGTRLTVT.

V is TRBV5-1 and J is TRBJ2-5; D not certain. Germline CDR1 reads SGHRS; CDR2 reads YFSETQ. Trimming shortened V by 4 bases and J by 2 bases, and 12 bases separated the two germline ends. There are 14 residues in the CDR3. Here the CDR3 reads CASSLDPVQETQYF. The CDR3 bases are TGCGCCAGCAGCCTGGACCCAGTGCAAGAGACCCAGTACTTC.

The V and J genes are TRBV30 and TRBJ1-5; D uncertain. This CDR3 comprises 13 residues. Trimming cost V 0 bases and J 6 bases, with 9 bases left between them. Germline lookup yields CDR1 GTSNPN and CDR2 SVGIG (reference sequence). CDR3 in amino acids: CAWSVGLGQPQHF. The CDR3 DNA is TGTGCCTGGAGTGTGGGGTTGGGTCAGCCCCAGCATTTT.

The genes are TRBV5-6 and TRBJ1-1; no reliable D call. Germline V gene lookup returns CDR1 SGHDT and CDR2 YYEEEE. V was pared by 4 bases and J by 0 bases, with 7 bases between. The CDR3 totals 13 residues. Here the CDR3 DNA reads TGTGCCAGCAGCGAGGACGTGAACACTGAAGCTTTCTTT. Residues: CASSEDVNTEAFF.